This is a list of T cell receptor beta chains from one sample in a study of blood T cell repertoires in COVID-19. Here immunoSEQ multiplex PCR was the method, and the copy in TCRdb shows in-frame clones only, minus some. In the table there are 130,000 to 150,000 clones, approximately 78% of which are singletons. The sequenced material came from peripheral blood. Receptors were obtained from a human donor with acute or convalescent COVID-19. The donor label of this sample is uncertain. Each CDR3 is given with its conserved first and last residue. Size is omitted from some rows. Given values are once, few, many or a class for expanded clones.

>-|TRBV28
CASTWGLAGTDTQYF
>-|TRBV7-3
CASSLIQADTQYF
>few|TRBV7-2
CASSFGETQYF
>few|TRBV5-1
CASSLAQGYEQYF
>once|TRBV4-1
CASSQSDTQYF
>once|TRBV29-1
CSVAGQGNMNTEAFF
>-|TRBV2
CASSVNRGKRSNQPQHF
>-|TRBV2
CASSSGQPGNTIYF
>-|TRBV5-6
CASSRGRPMNTEAFF
>-|TRBV2
CASATWAGRTEAFF
>once|TRBV7-2
CASSLSTGLGNYGYTF
>few|TRBV19
CATRRTPGEKLFF
>once|TRBV3-1/TRBV3-2
CASSLTSYRSSYNSPLHF
>-|TRBV30
CARGQGYNSPLHF
>few|TRBV18
CASSYVPGRQGSAGANVLTF
>-|TRBV7-2
CASSLWQGQNTEAFF
>-|TRBV27
CASSPSGRNTIYF
>-|TRBV5-5
CASSPSTGMSTGELFF
>few|TRBV6-5
CASSYGRGLGAFF
>-|TRBV7-9
CASSSGQNNEKLFF
>once|TRBV5-6
CASSLGRRLLTDTQYF
>-|TRBV30
CAWRGTSGSYEQYF
>few|TRBV11-2
CASGIPGLGDEKLFF
>-|TRBV4-3
CASSQVNSYNEQFF
>-|TRBV6-5
CASSFLGTGGVDEQFF
>once|TRBV9
CASSADRATNEKLFF